This T cell receptor beta chain originates from a study of T cell repertoires in aging, cancer and after chemotherapy. Study in general: Pre- and post-chemotherapy samples were paired from chronic lymphocytic leukemia patients treated with fludarabine- or bendamustine-based regimens. General study findings and limits: Age-matched healthy donors had significantly more diverse, less clonal blood TCR repertoires than untreated cancer patients. Healthy donors lost TCR diversity with age mainly through richness, cancer patients through richness and evenness.

Amplification of TCR beta used genomic DNA extracted from peripheral blood. Multiplex touch-down PCR with TRB-A/B primers amplified rearranged V-D-J TRB sequences. MiXCR was run by TCRdb on the multiplex PCR reads, yielding one entry per CDR3 protein. The data contain about 5,700 distinct CDR3 sequences, about 40% of them seen just once; the ten biggest clones take up approximately 6.8%. About this clonotype itself: Antigen unknown.

The sequence was obtained from a human donor with a blood cancer. Sequencing was done on a sample of blood.

CDR3 loop: CASSLGNPLQNEQFF. The CDR3 coding sequence is TGTGCCAGCAGCTTGGGTAATCCCCTCCAGAATGAGCAGTTCTTC. This chain joins TRBV5-4 and TRBJ2-1, with D unclear. V was cut by 0 bases and J by 7 bases, with 14 bases left in between. Germline lookup yields CDR1 SGHNT and CDR2 YYREEE (reference sequence). CDR3 length: 15 residues. The whole variable domain, filled in from reference TRBV5-4 and TRBJ2-1, reads ETGVTQSPTHLIKTRGQQVTLRCSSQSGHNTVSWYQQALGQGPQFIFQYYREEENGRGNFPPRFSGLQFPNYSSELNVNALELDDSALYLCASSLGNPLQNEQFFGPGTRLTVL.